Listed below are T cell receptor beta chains from one sample, sequenced in a study of T cells in localized non-small cell lung cancer. Generated by immunoSEQ multiplex PCR, the TCRdb table keeps only in-frame clones and is missing some. Of 15,000 to 25,000 clones detected, under 95% appear once; the ten largest clones hold 3.5% to 5%. Sequencing used peripheral blood, obtained before any cancer treatment. Every receptor here comes from a male donor older than 55 with stage I squamous cell lung carcinoma. CDR3s include the opening cysteine and the closing phenylalanine or tryptophan. Fields, in order: CDR3 protein, CDR3 DNA, D gene, J gene, V gene, clone size. The D gene is left open where the match is weak. Not every row has a clone size; where given, it reads once, few, many or a size class.

CDR3 protein: CASSETGGSQPQHF
CDR3 DNA: TGTGCCAGCAGCGAGACAGGGGGGTCTCAGCCCCAGCATTTT
D gene: TRBD1
J gene: TRBJ1-5
V gene: TRBV6-5
clone size: -

CDR3 protein: CAWSWGTEAFF
CDR3 DNA: TGTGCCTGGAGCTGGGGTACTGAAGCTTTCTTT
D gene: -
J gene: TRBJ1-1
V gene: TRBV30
clone size: -

CDR3 protein: CASSLSGRFNEQFF
CDR3 DNA: TGTGCCAGCAGCTTAAGCGGGAGGTTCAATGAGCAGTTCTTC
D gene: TRBD2
J gene: TRBJ2-1
V gene: TRBV11-2
clone size: -

CDR3 protein: CASSLDTKGEQYF
CDR3 DNA: TGTGCCAGCAGCTTGGACACGAAAGGGGAGCAGTACTTC
D gene: -
J gene: TRBJ2-7
V gene: TRBV5-8
clone size: -

CDR3 protein: CASSPQGSGELFF
CDR3 DNA: TGTGCCAGCTCACCACAGGGGTCCGGGGAGCTGTTTTTT
D gene: -
J gene: TRBJ2-2
V gene: TRBV18
clone size: -

CDR3 protein: CASSYGTENTEAFF
CDR3 DNA: TGTGCCAGCAGCTACGGGACAGAGAACACTGAAGCTTTCTTT
D gene: TRBD1
J gene: TRBJ1-1
V gene: TRBV7-2
clone size: -

CDR3 protein: CASSYGNDPGDEQYF
CDR3 DNA: TGTGCCAGCAGTTACGGGAATGACCCAGGGGACGAGCAGTACTTC
D gene: -
J gene: TRBJ2-7
V gene: TRBV6-5
clone size: -

CDR3 protein: CASSDSGTGGYNEQFF
CDR3 DNA: TGTGCCAGCAGTGACTCCGGGACAGGGGGCTACAATGAGCAGTTCTTC
D gene: TRBD1
J gene: TRBJ2-1
V gene: TRBV6-4
clone size: -

CDR3 protein: CASSSGLWGETQYF
CDR3 DNA: TGTGCCAGCAGTTCCGGGCTGTGGGGGGAGACCCAGTACTTC
D gene: -
J gene: TRBJ2-5
V gene: TRBV6-5
clone size: -

CDR3 protein: CASSLGQGWYTF
CDR3 DNA: TGCGCCAGCAGCTTGGGGCAGGGTTGGTACACCTTC
D gene: -
J gene: TRBJ1-2
V gene: TRBV5-1
clone size: few

CDR3 protein: CASSIGSGTGGVQPQHF
CDR3 DNA: TGTGCCAGTAGTATCGGCTCAGGGACAGGGGGCGTTCAGCCCCAGCATTTT
D gene: TRBD1
J gene: TRBJ1-5
V gene: TRBV19
clone size: -

CDR3 protein: CASSPLQAGNEQFF
CDR3 DNA: TGTGCCAGCAGTCCACTGCAAGCCGGGAATGAGCAGTTCTTC
D gene: -
J gene: TRBJ2-1
V gene: TRBV27
clone size: once

CDR3 protein: CASSKARTGVNYGYTF
CDR3 DNA: TGTGCCAGCAGCAAAGCGCGGACAGGGGTTAACTATGGCTACACCTTC
D gene: -
J gene: TRBJ1-2
V gene: TRBV21-1
clone size: -

CDR3 protein: CAIRTGTGNTEAFF
CDR3 DNA: TGTGCCATCAGGACTGGTACGGGAAACACTGAAGCTTTCTTT
D gene: -
J gene: TRBJ1-1
V gene: TRBV10-3
clone size: -

CDR3 protein: CASSRDRWSQPQHF
CDR3 DNA: TGTGCCAGCAGCCGGGACAGGTGGTCTCAGCCCCAGCATTTT
D gene: TRBD1
J gene: TRBJ1-5
V gene: TRBV6-5
clone size: -

CDR3 protein: CASSPSSGEGRYEQFF
CDR3 DNA: TGTGCCAGCTCACCATCTTCGGGGGAGGGCCGGTATGAGCAGTTCTTC
D gene: TRBD2
J gene: TRBJ2-1
V gene: TRBV18
clone size: -

CDR3 protein: CASSYGSEGDTQYF
CDR3 DNA: TGTGCCAGCAGCTACGGATCGGAGGGGGATACGCAGTATTTT
D gene: -
J gene: TRBJ2-3
V gene: TRBV4-2
clone size: -